A selection of T cell receptor beta chains follows, all from one sample in a study of early T cells in non-severe SARS-CoV-2 infection. TCRdb reanalysed the 5' RACE reads using MiXCR and keeps one entry per CDR3 protein. The profile shows approximately 32,000 distinct CDR3 sequences, 4.5% to 7.5% of them singletons. The sample taken for sequencing was whole blood. The receptors come from an adult who was a healthcare worker with PCR-confirmed SARS-CoV-2 infection or an uninfected control (not recorded which). CDR3s include the opening cysteine and the closing phenylalanine or tryptophan. A D gene is named only where the DNA matches it firmly. For some rows the clone size is stated as once, few or many, or as a class when expanded; others skip it.

V: TRBV12-3/TRBV12-4; J: TRBJ2-4; D: TRBD1; size: many; CDR3: CASNGPSTGPIQYF; DNA: TGTGCCAGCAACGGTCCTTCGACAGGGCCCATTCAGTACTTC
V: TRBV5-5; J: TRBJ2-1; D: NA; size: NA; CDR3: CASSLIGGYEQFF; DNA: TGTGCCAGCAGCTTGATTGGGGGTTATGAGCAGTTCTTC
V: TRBV3-1; J: TRBJ2-7; D: TRBD2; size: NA; CDR3: CASSPGREGSRAEQYF; DNA: TGTGCCAGCAGCCCGGGCCGGGAGGGCAGTCGGGCCGAGCAGTACTTC
V: TRBV4-2; J: TRBJ2-1; D: TRBD2; size: many; CDR3: CASSPTSGGNNEQFF; DNA: TGTGCCAGCAGCCCGACTAGCGGGGGGAACAATGAGCAGTTCTTC
V: TRBV5-1; J: TRBJ1-6; D: NA; size: many; CDR3: CASSQVPYNSPLHF; DNA: TGCGCCAGCTCGCAGGTTCCCTATAATTCACCCCTCCACTTT
V: TRBV2; J: TRBJ2-6; D: NA; size: large; CDR3: CASSVTPLSGANVLTF; DNA: TGTGCCAGCAGTGTTACCCCGCTCTCTGGGGCCAACGTCCTGACTTTC
V: TRBV5-1; J: TRBJ2-3; D: NA; size: many; CDR3: CASSLTTRLSDTQYF; DNA: TGCGCCAGCAGCTTGACTACTAGATTGTCAGATACGCAGTATTTT
V: TRBV11-2; J: TRBJ2-1; D: NA; size: NA; CDR3: CASSFVLASEQFF; DNA: TGTGCCAGCAGCTTCGTGCTAGCCTCCGAGCAGTTCTTC
V: TRBV25-1; J: TRBJ2-2; D: NA; size: many; CDR3: CASSSGTGELFF; DNA: TGTGCCAGCAGCAGCGGGACCGGGGAGCTGTTTTTT
V: TRBV6-6; J: TRBJ1-2; D: NA; size: many; CDR3: CASSYSVQEGGYTF; DNA: TGTGCCAGCAGTTACTCAGTACAAGAGGGGGGCTACACCTTC
V: TRBV20-1; J: TRBJ2-5; D: TRBD2; size: many; CDR3: CSALLLAGSPETQYF; DNA: TGCAGTGCTCTTCTCCTAGCGGGATCCCCAGAGACCCAGTACTTC
V: TRBV12-3/TRBV12-4; J: TRBJ2-3; D: NA; size: many; CDR3: CASSLSRPDTDTQYF; DNA: TGTGCCAGCAGTTTAAGCAGACCAGACACAGATACGCAGTATTTT
V: TRBV7-2; J: TRBJ2-1; D: NA; size: many; CDR3: CASSLNINEQFF; DNA: TGTGCCAGCAGCTTAAATATCAATGAGCAGTTCTTC
V: TRBV7-6; J: TRBJ1-5; D: NA; size: few; CDR3: CASTPGPDQPQHF; DNA: TGTGCCAGCACCCCCGGGCCCGATCAGCCCCAGCATTTT
V: TRBV7-9; J: TRBJ2-3; D: NA; size: NA; CDR3: CASNSGLSTDTQYF; DNA: TGTGCCAGCAACTCGGGCCTTAGCACAGATACGCAGTATTTT
V: TRBV5-4; J: TRBJ2-3; D: TRBD2; size: many; CDR3: CASSLAGGIADTQYF; DNA: TGTGCCAGCAGCTTGGCGGGGGGGATCGCAGATACGCAGTATTTT
V: TRBV3-1; J: TRBJ2-7; D: TRBD2; size: many; CDR3: CASSPLTSVRDEQYF; DNA: TGTGCCAGCAGCCCCTTGACTAGCGTCCGCGACGAGCAGTACTTC
V: TRBV7-8; J: TRBJ1-5; D: NA; size: many; CDR3: CASSLFPLGNQPQHF; DNA: TGTGCCAGCAGCTTATTTCCCCTTGGCAATCAGCCCCAGCATTTT
V: TRBV20-1; J: TRBJ1-1; D: NA; size: many; CDR3: CSAYKNTEAFF; DNA: TGCAGTGCTTACAAGAACACTGAAGCTTTCTTT
V: TRBV30; J: TRBJ2-7; D: NA; size: many; CDR3: CAWSRSYEQYF; DNA: TGTGCCTGGAGTCGATCCTACGAGCAGTACTTC
V: TRBV7-2; J: TRBJ2-7; D: NA; size: many; CDR3: CASSFASYEQYF; DNA: TGTGCCAGCAGCTTTGCCTCCTACGAGCAGTACTTC
V: TRBV14; J: TRBJ2-3; D: TRBD2; size: NA; CDR3: CASSQDGILAGDTDTQYF; DNA: TGTGCCAGCAGCCAAGACGGGATACTAGCGGGGGACACAGATACGCAGTATTTT
V: TRBV3-1; J: TRBJ2-1; D: TRBD2; size: NA; CDR3: CASSQAGGQHNEQFF; DNA: TGTGCCAGCAGCCAAGCGGGGGGGCAGCACAATGAGCAGTTCTTC
V: TRBV11-3; J: TRBJ1-2; D: TRBD1; size: many; CDR3: CASSLADRADGYTF; DNA: TGTGCCAGCAGCTTAGCGGACAGGGCGGATGGCTACACCTTC
V: TRBV6-1; J: TRBJ2-7; D: TRBD1; size: many; CDR3: CASSEVDRGYGEQYF; DNA: TGTGCCAGCAGTGAAGTGGACAGGGGTTATGGAGAGCAGTACTTC
V: TRBV6-2/TRBV6-3; J: TRBJ2-6; D: NA; size: many; CDR3: CATIGASSGANVLTF; DNA: TGTGCTACGATAGGGGCGAGCTCTGGGGCCAACGTCCTGACTTTC
V: TRBV7-7; J: TRBJ2-3; D: NA; size: many; CDR3: CASSVLGEATDTQYF; DNA: TGTGCTAGCAGCGTCCTAGGGGAGGCCACAGATACGCAGTATTTT
V: TRBV30; J: TRBJ1-1; D: NA; size: many; CDR3: CAWTPRRGTEAFF; DNA: TGTGCCTGGACCCCGCGCAGGGGCACTGAAGCTTTCTTT
V: TRBV7-8; J: TRBJ2-3; D: NA; size: many; CDR3: CASSLPGYETDTQYF; DNA: TGTGCCAGCAGCTTACCTGGCTATGAGACAGATACGCAGTATTTT
V: TRBV12-5; J: TRBJ2-2; D: NA; size: few; CDR3: CASTRGDTGELFF; DNA: TGTGCTAGTACACGAGGGGACACCGGGGAGCTGTTTTTT
V: TRBV10-3; J: TRBJ1-3; D: NA; size: many; CDR3: CAISESSSGGGNTIYF; DNA: TGTGCCATCAGTGAGTCGAGTTCGGGAGGTGGAAACACCATATATTTT
V: TRBV7-8; J: TRBJ1-5; D: NA; size: many; CDR3: CASSLGIWGQPQHF; DNA: TGTGCCAGCAGCTTAGGGATCTGGGGTCAGCCCCAGCATTTT
V: TRBV6-2/TRBV6-3; J: TRBJ2-1; D: TRBD2; size: few; CDR3: CASSYMAGGPQFF; DNA: TGTGCCAGCAGTTACATGGCGGGAGGGCCTCAGTTCTTC
V: TRBV6-2/TRBV6-3; J: TRBJ1-2; D: NA; size: NA; CDR3: CASRGNYGYTF; DNA: TGTGCCAGCAGAGGAAACTATGGCTACACCTTC
V: TRBV10-3; J: TRBJ1-5; D: TRBD1; size: many; CDR3: CAISETGDIKPQHF; DNA: TGTGCCATCAGCGAGACAGGGGACATCAAGCCCCAGCATTTT